This T cell receptor (beta chain) was captured in a study of T cells expressing NK-cell markers. On the study more broadly: According to the study, TCR beta repertoires originated from sorted CD3+CD56+NKG2C+, CD3+CD56+NKG2C- and CD3+CD56-NKG2C+ T cells.

Production of TCR beta cDNA relied on 5'RACE template switching with UMIs. TCRdb reanalyzed the 5' RACE reads, giving one entry per CDR3 protein sequence and no DNA. The sample table includes 350,000 to 400,000 distinct CDR3 sequences. Comments on this clonotype: Its cognate antigen is unknown.

Germline V gene data show CDR1 as DFQATT and CDR2 as SNEGSKA (reference sequence). The CDR3 runs to 16 residues. Study-wide findings and caveats: There were several donors in whom these clonotypes also led the CD3+CD56-NKG2C+ fraction. HCMV specificity of the expanded NKG2C+ T cell clones stayed unclear.

The sample was blood T cells: a sorted CD56 or NKG2C T cell subset, CD4+ or CD8+ T cells, or bulk PBMC T cells (not recorded which). The chain combines TRBV20-1 with TRBJ2-5. The receptor was isolated from a woman between 45 and 60 years old in good health. The chain's CDR3 is CSARDRPTKIQETQYF.